This T cell receptor beta chain was obtained from a study of blood T cell repertoires in COVID-19. Study as a whole: Italy, Spain and the United States were the sources of the convalescent and acute COVID-19 samples. PBMCs, B-cell-depleted T cells, or T cells provided the cDNA or gDNA that made up the material.

Germline V gene sequence: CDR1 GTSNPN, CDR2 SVGIG (reference sequence). The CDR3 is 13 amino acids. J gave up 1 base and V 4 bases, and 3 bases lay outside the gene matches. Per the original data handling: Nucleated cell counts were estimated from reference gene primer amplification. The repertoire was sequenced with immunoSEQ multiplex PCR; TCRdb's copy has only in-frame clones and lacks some. The V and J calls and clone size come from that table; D and trimming were worked out from the DNA. The sample yields about 50,000 clones, roughly 80% seen once. The genes are TRBV30 and TRBJ1-1, with 7 bases that match TRBD1. The clonotype originates from a human donor in a cohort sampled during active COVID-19. The sequenced material came from peripheral blood. The CDR3 region is CAWNRGANTEAFF. The CDR3, as DNA: TGTGCCTGGAACAGGGGTGCGAACACTGAAGCTTTCTTT.